This T cell receptor (beta chain) was sequenced in a study of cytomegalovirus exposure and HLA in healthy donors (dated by TCRdb to the late 2010s). Broadly, across the study: According to an earlier analysis of 550 to 700 of the donors, 150 million to 200 million T cells yielded 95 million to 140 million unique TCR beta sequences and more than 250 Gb of sequence data. About 320 gigabases of sequencing data and some 85 million unique TCR sequences were included in an early release covering about 600 HLA-typed donors. The genetic ancestry cluster associated with self-reported Caucasian donors included roughly 84% of the roughly 380 genotyped donors. The aim of the study was to test whether cataloging public T cell receptors could identify signatures of past pathogen exposure. The study used immunosequencing to profile the T cell repertoires of some 600 subjects and linked those repertoires to cytomegalovirus serostatus. Besides the first cohort of 666 subjects, a separate validation cohort made up of 90 to 150 different subjects was used. To predict cytomegalovirus infection status, the study combined high-throughput TCR immunosequencing, statistical association of individual TCRs with disease status, and machine learning. A later analysis re-analyzed previously published TCR beta repertoires from approximately 670 donors and added high-resolution HLA genotyping to study TCR occurrence patterns. Rather than drawing on any new phenotypic data, the later analysis identified candidate immune exposures from TCR beta sequences and the way those sequences occurred across donors. In an earlier analysis of roughly 580 of the donors, high-throughput TCR beta sequencing was used to judge whether each TCR beta V gene segment behaved as functional or pseudogenic. Donor age, sex, ethnicity and CMV serostatus were collected together with the repertoire data. Genome-wide SNP genotypes for about 60% of the roughly 670 donors were used in a later genetic analysis, which treated that subset as a discovery cohort. All discovery cohort repertoires had been generated using a single sequencing platform. Class I and class II HLA loci were covered by the typing at four-digit resolution. The number of typed donors differed by locus: about 620-630 for A, B, C, DRB1 and DQB1; approximately 540 for DQA1; 606 for DPA1; and 400 to 480 for DPB1. About five DR-DQ haplotypes were handled as single units for association and clustering, since linkage in the cohort was strong. Across some 400 genotyped donors of the cohort, an average of about 250,000 unique TCR beta nucleotide sequences per donor were sequenced, and approximately 17% of those sequences were non-productive. What the research found in general, with its limitations: Broadly in line with IMGT annotations, most TCR beta V segments showed up in productive rearrangements about 87% or about 30% of the time in an earlier analysis of 587 of the donors. A further reported finding was that TCR beta sequences accurately predicted the HLA-A and HLA-B alleles for most subjects in the first cohort. For the cohort, immune exposure information was limited to CMV serostatus. The classifier was reported to diagnose cytomegalovirus status with high specificity and sensitivity in both the original and validation cohorts. Because counts were too low, roughly 17 rarely observed V segments, including chromosome 9 orphons, were left out of the earlier analysis of 587 of the donors. It was suggested by the authors that the approach could potentially be generalized to other disease states and immunological phenotypes. In a later analysis, 16,951 TCR beta sequences were associated with specific HLA alleles at a false discovery rate of 0.05. A later genetic analysis reported fewer N-insertions in productive TCRs among donors in an Asian-associated ancestry cluster than the roughly 700-donor mean. A few of the identified cytomegalovirus-associated TCR beta chains were confirmed in vitro to be specific for cytomegalovirus antigens. A cluster of highly shared sequence variants was judged likely to be a technical artifact of the sequencing pipeline. In a later analysis, HLA-associated TCR beta chains showed more clonal expansion and lower generation probabilities than non-associated chains that were equally common. Presence/absence analyses assumed roughly uniform sequencing depth across donors, an assumption that may not hold. The study gave a list of 150 to 200 TCR beta chains associated with cytomegalovirus. V-gene and J-gene trimming of TCR beta chains was associated with a missense DCLRE1C variant in a later genetic analysis, and the association was replicated in an independent cohort. Linkage disequilibrium might explain the correlated functional status among segregating V segments, but an unknown experimental factor could not be excluded. Because HLA typing was missing for some donors at each locus, association tests included only the typed subset. While some public TCRs were present in many individuals, most TCR sequences turned up only very rarely across donors. Some IMGT-functional V segments, including TRBV6-2 and TRBV6-3, could not be distinguished by the 87-base-pair reads and were therefore excluded. Most CMV-associated TCR beta chains appeared to be HLA-restricted in a later analysis, and the HLA associations seemed to be driven largely by CMV exposure. A later analysis found that TCR association rates varied across HLA loci, with DRB1 alleles showing the most associated TCRs and HLA-C alleles the fewest. Assigning TCR associations to individual alleles was difficult when HLA alleles, especially DR and DQ, strongly co-occurred. This cohort had only TCR beta chains sequenced, and the lack of alpha or paired-chain data limited which features could be detected. A later analysis reported that several top co-occurrence clusters appeared linked to parvovirus B19, influenza, CMV and Epstein-Barr virus.

The CDR3, cysteine through phenylalanine, is 12 amino acids long. The DNA shown is the 36-base CDR3, in frame from base 1. Trimming leaves V shorter by 5 bases and J shorter by 9 bases, with the junction holding 4 bases beyond the gene matches. For CDR1 and CDR2, the germline V gene lists SGHTA and FQGTGA. This clone was detected only a few times. The antigen it binds to is not known. The input lacks base qualities; no much larger clone sits a single base away. In total, around 600 healthy bone marrow donors made up the cohort. At the time of sampling, all cohort members were nominally healthy, though unrecorded immune exposures were likely present. The donor tested CMV seronegative and was one of the 352 seronegative cohort members. Each donor provided a peripheral blood sample, and peripheral blood mononuclear cells were used for TCR beta sequencing. Genomic DNA was extracted from the blood cell samples with the Qiagen DNeasy Blood Extraction Kit.

Library prep was done by the immunoSEQ multiplex PCR assay. For the multiplex PCR, a mixture combining 60 forward primers for TCR Vbeta segments and 13 reverse primers for TCR Jbeta segments was used. The CDR3 region of rearranged TCR beta genes was amplified from genomic DNA with a multiplex PCR assay. The amplified TCR beta libraries were sequenced on the Illumina HiSeq System as 87-base-pair reads. Concerning the study's data processing: Across the roughly 600 repertoires, a later analysis counted some 81 million unique TCR beta chains, around 11 million of which were shared by at least two donors. Raw reads were error-corrected and collapsed into unique sequences by a nearest-neighbor algorithm in which closely related sequences were merged to remove PCR and sequencing errors. Alignment of CDR3 sequences to IMGT reference sequences was used to assign V, D and J gene segments. For a sequence to be retained, a match of at least six nucleotides to both a V gene segment and a J gene segment was required. A rearrangement was called productive if the CDR3 had no stop codons and remained in frame with V and J, and every other rearrangement was called non-productive. CDR3 was defined by IMGT convention, running from the second conserved V-encoded cysteine to the conserved J-encoded phenylalanine. The earlier analysis of about 500 of the donors excluded sequences that lacked an unambiguous match to a single V gene segment. An earlier analysis of around 600 of the donors classified V segments as functional when productive rearrangements were above 56.7% and as segregating when the standard deviation between donors was above 5%. A statistical classification framework was built to diagnose cytomegalovirus status from the catalog of TCR beta chain sequences. In a later analysis, V and J genes were assigned by comparing TCR nucleotide sequences against IMGT/GENE-DB human TR gene sequences. In a later analysis, CDR3 sequences and most-parsimonious VDJ recombination scenarios were assigned using the TCRdist pipeline. In a later analysis, every TCR beta chain was defined by the combination of its CDR3 amino acid sequence and its V-gene family, and reads without a unique V-gene family were dropped. In a later analysis, several hundred highly shared, low-generation-probability nucleotide sequences were removed to address suspected cross-contamination and a sequencing artifact. A later analysis calculated a clonal expansion index for each public chain from normalized within-repertoire ranks of inferred template counts. In a later analysis, generation probabilities were computed using a VDJ recombination model fitted to out-of-frame rearrangements, and the results were checked against IGoR. A later analysis scored TCR-TCR, TCR-HLA and TCR-CMV co-occurrence with hypergeometric tests, applying a repertoire-size bias correction to TCR pairs. To estimate false discovery rates, a later analysis permuted the HLA or CMV assignments 20 times. In a later analysis, co-occurring TCRs were grouped with DBSCAN, and TCRdist sequence similarity was added when clustering was performed within HLA-allele-positive subsets. Co-occurrence clustering excluded repertoires with fewer than 30,000 or more than 120,000 public chains, plus five with anomalous nucleotide sharing. The clones in this table, taken by TCRdb from immuneACCESS, are in-frame only. Not every clone is retained; where verified, under half of the shortfall comes from an unresolved V gene, and the cause of the rest is unknown. V, J and clone size are taken as reported in that table, and D and trimming were inferred from the DNA itself. Within this sample are around 40,000 clones, with 60% to 70% of them counted one time only. Jointly, the top ten make up around 3.9% of the sample.

The TCR originated in a man aged 40-49 years in good health and CMV-seronegative. Sequenced: PBMCs. The rearranged segments are TRBV7-3 and TRBJ2-1, with TRBD1 identical over 7 junction bases. In nucleotides, the sequence is TGTGCCAGCAGCCCGGGGACAGTTGAGCAGTTCTTC. It codes for CASSPGTVEQFF.